The present entry profiles one T cell receptor (beta chain) with its context. What it recognizes is unknown. The data originate from a study of OX40 agonist ivuxolimab in advanced cancers. About the study: Patients enrolled in dose escalation were diagnosed with hepatocellular carcinoma, melanoma, renal cell or head and neck cancer. Partial responses occurred in three patients (one hepatocellular carcinoma, two cutaneous melanoma).

Findings of the study overall: The study found that CD8+ T cells averaged more expanded clones than CD4+. Individuals who were partial responders at 0.1-3.0 mg/kg had clonal expansion that ranked among the lowest.

Here immunoSEQ multiplex PCR was the method, and the copy in TCRdb shows in-frame clones only, minus some. Of about 18,000 clones listed, 70% to 90% were seen once; the top ten hold less than 65%. The clonotype originates from an adult with an advanced solid tumor such as melanoma, head and neck, liver or kidney cancer. Material: CD4+ or CD8+ T cells sorted from blood, obtained in a trial of the OX40 agonist ivuxolimab.

CDR3 bases: TGTGCCAGCAGTCGTGGACAGCCAGATACGCAGTATTTT. This codes for CASSRGQPDTQYF. V gene TRBV27 combines with J gene TRBJ2-3; tentatively, D is TRBD1 (6 bases). This CDR3 region has 13 residues. Looked up from germline, CDR1 is MNHEY and CDR2 is SMNVEV (reference sequence). V lost 5 bases to trimming and J lost 4 bases, with 10 bases between them.